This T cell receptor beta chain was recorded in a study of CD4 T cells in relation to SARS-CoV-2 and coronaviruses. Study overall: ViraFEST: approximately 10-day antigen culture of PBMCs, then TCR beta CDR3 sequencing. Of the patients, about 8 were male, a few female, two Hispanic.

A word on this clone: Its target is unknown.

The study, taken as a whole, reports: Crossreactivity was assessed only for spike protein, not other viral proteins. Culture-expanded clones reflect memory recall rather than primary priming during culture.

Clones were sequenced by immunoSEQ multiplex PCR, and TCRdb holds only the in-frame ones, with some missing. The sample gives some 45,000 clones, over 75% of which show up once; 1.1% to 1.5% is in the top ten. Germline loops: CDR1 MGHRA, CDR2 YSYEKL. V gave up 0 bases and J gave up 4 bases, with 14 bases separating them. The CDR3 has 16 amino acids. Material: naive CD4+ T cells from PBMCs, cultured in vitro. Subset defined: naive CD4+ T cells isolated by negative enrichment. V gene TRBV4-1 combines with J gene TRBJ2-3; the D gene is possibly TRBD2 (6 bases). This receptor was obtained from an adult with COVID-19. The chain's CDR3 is CASSQDPRPGADTQYF. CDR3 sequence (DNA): TGCGCCAGCAGCCAAGATCCTAGGCCGGGGGCAGATACGCAGTATTTT.